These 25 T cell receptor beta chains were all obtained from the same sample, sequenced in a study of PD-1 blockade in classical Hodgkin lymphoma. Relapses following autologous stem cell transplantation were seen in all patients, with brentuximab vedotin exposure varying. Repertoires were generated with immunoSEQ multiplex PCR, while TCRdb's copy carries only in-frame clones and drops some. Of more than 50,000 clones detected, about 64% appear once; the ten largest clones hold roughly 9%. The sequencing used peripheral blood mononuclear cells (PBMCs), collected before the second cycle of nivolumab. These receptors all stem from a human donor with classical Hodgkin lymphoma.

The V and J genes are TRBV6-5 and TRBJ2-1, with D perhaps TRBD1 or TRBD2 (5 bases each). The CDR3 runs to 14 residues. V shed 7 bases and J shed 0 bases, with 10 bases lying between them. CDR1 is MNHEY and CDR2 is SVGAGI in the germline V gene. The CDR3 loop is CASTPGSSYNEQFF. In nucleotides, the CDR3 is TGTGCCAGCACCCCAGGGAGCTCCTACAATGAGCAGTTCTTC.

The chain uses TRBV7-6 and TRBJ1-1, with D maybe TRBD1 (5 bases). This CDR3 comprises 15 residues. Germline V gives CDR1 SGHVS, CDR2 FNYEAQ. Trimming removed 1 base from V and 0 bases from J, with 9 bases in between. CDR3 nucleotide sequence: TGTGCCAGCAGCTTAGAAGGGGAATTGAACACTGAAGCTTTCTTT. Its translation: CASSLEGELNTEAFF.

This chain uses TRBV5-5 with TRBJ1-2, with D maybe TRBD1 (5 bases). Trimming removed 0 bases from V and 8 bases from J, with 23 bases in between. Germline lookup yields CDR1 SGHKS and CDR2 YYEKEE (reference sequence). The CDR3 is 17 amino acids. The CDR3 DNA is TGTGCCAGCAGCTTGGTGAGTTTGACAGCCACCTCCAGGGGCTACACCTTC. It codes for CASSLVSLTATSRGYTF.

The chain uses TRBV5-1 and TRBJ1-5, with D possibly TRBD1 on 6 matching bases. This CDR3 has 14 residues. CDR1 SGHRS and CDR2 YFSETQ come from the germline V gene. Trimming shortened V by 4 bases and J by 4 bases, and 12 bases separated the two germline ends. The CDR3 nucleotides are TGCGCCAGCAGCACGGAGGGGGGGAATCAGCCCCAGCATTTT. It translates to CASSTEGGNQPQHF.

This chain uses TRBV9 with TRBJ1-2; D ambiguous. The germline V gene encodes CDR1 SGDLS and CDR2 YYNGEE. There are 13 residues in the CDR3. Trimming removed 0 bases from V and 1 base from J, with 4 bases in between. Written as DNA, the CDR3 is TGTGCCAGCAGCGTAGGGAATAACTATGGCTACACCTTC. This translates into CASSVGNNYGYTF.

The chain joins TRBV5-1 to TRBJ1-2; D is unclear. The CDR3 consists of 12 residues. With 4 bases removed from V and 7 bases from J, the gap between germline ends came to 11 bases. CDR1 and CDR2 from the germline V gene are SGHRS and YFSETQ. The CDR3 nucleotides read TGCGCCAGCAGCCCACAAGGGAGTGGCTACACCTTC. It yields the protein CASSPQGSGYTF.

In DNA form, the CDR3 reads TGTGCCAGCTCGCCCTTTACAGGGGGCGCCTACGAGCAGTACTTC. Its translation is CASSPFTGGAYEQYF. The rearrangement links TRBV18 to TRBJ2-7; 9 bases align to TRBD1. V was clipped by 6 bases and J by 2 bases; unmatched bases: 8. CDR3 length: 15 residues. Germline lookup yields CDR1 KGHSH and CDR2 LQKENI.

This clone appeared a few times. The CDR3, as DNA: TGTGCCAGCAGCAAAGTCAGAAACACCATATATTTT. As protein: CASSKVRNTIYF. The rearrangement links TRBV14 to TRBJ1-3; no clear D. Germline-derived CDR1 and CDR2 are SGHDN and FVKESK. Trimming cost V 5 bases and J 5 bases, with 7 bases left between them. CDR3 length: 12 amino acids.

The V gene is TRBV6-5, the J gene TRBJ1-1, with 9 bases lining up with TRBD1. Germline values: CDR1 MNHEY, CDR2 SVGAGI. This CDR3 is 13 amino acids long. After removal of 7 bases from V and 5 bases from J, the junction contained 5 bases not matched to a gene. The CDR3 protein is CASTGQGGTEAFF. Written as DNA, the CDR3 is TGTGCCAGCACGGGACAGGGAGGGACTGAAGCTTTCTTT.

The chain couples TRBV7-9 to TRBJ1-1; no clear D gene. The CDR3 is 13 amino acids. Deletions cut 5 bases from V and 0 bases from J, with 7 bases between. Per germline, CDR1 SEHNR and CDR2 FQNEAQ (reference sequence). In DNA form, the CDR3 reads TGTGCCAGCAGCCCCTTCATGAACACTGAAGCTTTCTTT. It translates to CASSPFMNTEAFF.

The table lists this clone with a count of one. As DNA, the CDR3 is TGTGCCAGCACCGTGTCCGGGACAGGGGTCTACGAGCAGTACTTC. This codes for CASTVSGTGVYEQYF. V gene TRBV6-5 combines with J gene TRBJ2-7; 10 bases are a match to TRBD1. Per germline, CDR1 MNHEY and CDR2 SVGAGI. V lost 7 bases to trimming and J lost 3 bases; unmatched junction nucleotides: 9. The CDR3 is 15 amino acids.

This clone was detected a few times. CDR3 coding DNA: TGCGCCAGCAGCTTTGGCCAGGCCACAGATACGCAGTATTTT. It encodes CASSFGQATDTQYF. The chain links TRBV5-1 to TRBJ2-3; D gene unclear. This CDR3 spans 14 amino acids. Deletions cut 2 bases from V and 2 bases from J, with 9 bases between. Germline V lookup: CDR1 SGHRS, CDR2 YFSETQ. The complete variable domain, with remaining parts taken from reference TRBV5-1 and TRBJ2-3, reads KAGVTQTPRYLIKTRGQQVTLSCSPISGHRSVSWYQQTPGQGLQFLFEYFSETQRNKGNFPGRFSGRQFSNSRSEMNVSTLELGDSALYLCASSFGQATDTQYFGPGTRLTVL.

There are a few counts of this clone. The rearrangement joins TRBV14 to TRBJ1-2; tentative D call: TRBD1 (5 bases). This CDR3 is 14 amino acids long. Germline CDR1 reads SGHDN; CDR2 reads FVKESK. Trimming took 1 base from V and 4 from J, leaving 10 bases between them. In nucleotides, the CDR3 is TGTGCCAGCAGCCAAGGGTCAGGGCCCTATGGCTACACCTTC. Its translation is CASSQGSGPYGYTF. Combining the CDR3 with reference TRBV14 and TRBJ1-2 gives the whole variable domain EAGVTQFPSHSVIEKGQTVTLRCDPISGHDNLYWYRRVMGKEIKFLLHFVKESKQDESGMPNNRFLAERTGGTYSTLKVQPAELEDSGVYFCASSQGSGPYGYTFGSGTRLTVV.

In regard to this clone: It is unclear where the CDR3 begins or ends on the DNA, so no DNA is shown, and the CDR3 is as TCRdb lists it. The CDR3 reads CASSKVGTGSPSNYGYTF. The chain is built from TRBV21-1 and TRBJ1-2; whether TRBD1, the table's D call, matches the DNA was not checked. TRBV21-1 is a pseudogene segment. The CDR3 is 18 amino acids in total, end residues counted.

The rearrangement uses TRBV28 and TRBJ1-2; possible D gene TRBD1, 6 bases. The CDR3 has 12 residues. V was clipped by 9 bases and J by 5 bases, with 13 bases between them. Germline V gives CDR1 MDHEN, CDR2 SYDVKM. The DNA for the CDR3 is TGTGCCAGTAGAGGACAGCCTTATGGCTACACCTTC. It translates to CASRGQPYGYTF.

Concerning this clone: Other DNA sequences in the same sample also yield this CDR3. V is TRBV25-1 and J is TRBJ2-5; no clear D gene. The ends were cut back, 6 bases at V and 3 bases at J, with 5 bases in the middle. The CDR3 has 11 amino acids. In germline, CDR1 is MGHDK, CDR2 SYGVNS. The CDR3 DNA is TGTGCCAGCAGCGCAAAAGAGACCCAGTACTTC. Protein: CASSAKETQYF.

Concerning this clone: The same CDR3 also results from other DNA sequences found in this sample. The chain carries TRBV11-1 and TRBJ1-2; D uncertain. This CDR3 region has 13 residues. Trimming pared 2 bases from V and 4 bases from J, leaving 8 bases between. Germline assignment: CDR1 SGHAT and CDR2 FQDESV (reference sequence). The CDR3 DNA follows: TGTGCCAGCAGCTTACCGGGGAGCTATGGCTACACCTTC. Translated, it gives CASSLPGSYGYTF.

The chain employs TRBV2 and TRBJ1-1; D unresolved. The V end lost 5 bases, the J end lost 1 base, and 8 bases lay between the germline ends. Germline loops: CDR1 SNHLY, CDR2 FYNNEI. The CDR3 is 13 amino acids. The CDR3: CASSLNRNTEAFF. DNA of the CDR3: TGTGCCAGCAGTTTAAACAGGAACACTGAAGCTTTCTTT. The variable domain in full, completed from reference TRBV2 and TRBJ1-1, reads EPEVTQTPSHQVTQMGQEVILRCVPISNHLYFYWYRQILGQKVEFLVSFYNNEISEKSEIFDDQFSVERPDGSNFTLKIRSTKLEDSAMYFCASSLNRNTEAFFGQGTRLTVV.

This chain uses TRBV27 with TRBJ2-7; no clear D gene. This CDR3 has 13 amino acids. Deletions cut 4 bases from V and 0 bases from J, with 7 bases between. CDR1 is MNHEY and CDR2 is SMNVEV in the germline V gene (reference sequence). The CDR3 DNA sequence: TGTGCCAGCAGTTCCAAACCCTCCTACGAGCAGTACTTC. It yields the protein CASSSKPSYEQYF.

The CDR3 DNA sequence: TGTGCCAGCAGCAATTATGTGGGCAGATCTTTAGCCAAAAACATTCAGTACTTC. Translating it yields CASSNYVGRSLAKNIQYF. The chain uses TRBV21-1 and TRBJ2-4; the table gives TRBD1 as D, unverified against the DNA. TRBV21-1 is termed a pseudogene. This CDR3 region has 18 residues.

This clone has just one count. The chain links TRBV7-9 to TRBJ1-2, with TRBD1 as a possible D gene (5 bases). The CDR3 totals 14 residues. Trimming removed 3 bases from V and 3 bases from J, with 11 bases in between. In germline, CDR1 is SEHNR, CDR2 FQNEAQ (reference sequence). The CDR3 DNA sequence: TGTGCCAGCAGCTTGGAAGGGGCCGACTATGGCTACACCTTC. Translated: CASSLEGADYGYTF.

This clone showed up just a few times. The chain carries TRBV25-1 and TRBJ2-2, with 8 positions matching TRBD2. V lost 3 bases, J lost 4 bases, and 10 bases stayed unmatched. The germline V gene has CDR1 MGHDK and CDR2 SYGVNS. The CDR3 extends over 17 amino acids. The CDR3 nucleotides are TGTGCCAGCAGTGAGGTGCGGGGACTAGTTTCCACCGGGGAGCTGTTTTTT. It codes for CASSEVRGLVSTGELFF.

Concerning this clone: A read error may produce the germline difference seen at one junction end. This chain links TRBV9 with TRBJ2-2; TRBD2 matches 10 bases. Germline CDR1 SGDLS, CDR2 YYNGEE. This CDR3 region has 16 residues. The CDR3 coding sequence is TGTGCCAGCAGAGTAGCTGCTAGCGGGAGCACCGGGGAGCTGTTTTTT. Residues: CASRVAASGSTGELFF.

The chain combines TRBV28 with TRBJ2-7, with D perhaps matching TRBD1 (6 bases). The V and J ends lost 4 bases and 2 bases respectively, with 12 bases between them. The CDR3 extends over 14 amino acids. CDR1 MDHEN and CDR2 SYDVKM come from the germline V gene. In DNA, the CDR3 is TGTGCCAGCAGTTCTCGGACAGTTCCCTACGAGCAGTACTTC. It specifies CASSSRTVPYEQYF.

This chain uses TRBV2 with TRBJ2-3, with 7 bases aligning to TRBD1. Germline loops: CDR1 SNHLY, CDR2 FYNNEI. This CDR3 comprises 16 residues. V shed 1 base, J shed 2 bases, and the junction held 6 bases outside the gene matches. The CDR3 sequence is CASSEVQGVITDTQYF. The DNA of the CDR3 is TGTGCCAGCAGTGAAGTGCAGGGGGTGATCACAGATACGCAGTATTTT.